This TCR beta chain was found in a study of tumor-infiltrating lymphocytes in primary liver carcinoma. At the level of the study: Each of the samples returned roughly 3.65 to 7.5 million productive TCRbeta reads (a yield similar across tissue types). Study-level findings and limits: In tumor-adjacent and tumor-blood pairs, overlap was lower than in tumor region pairs.

Germline assignment: CDR1 SGHAT and CDR2 FQNNGV. The CDR3 covers 13 residues. TCR beta cDNA came from about 450 ng total RNA, primed with a constant-region primer. ARM-PCR, slightly modified, supplied the TCR beta libraries through three nested multiplex PCR rounds. For approximately 9 cycles apiece, the opening two PCR rounds ran with TRBV1-TRBV30 forward primers and a C-beta reverse primer. TCRdb redid the calling of the multiplex PCR reads with MiXCR, one entry per CDR3 protein. The profile shows about 92,000 distinct CDR3 sequences, just under 70% of them singletons. On this clonotype: Its antigen is unidentified. A junction end diverges from the germline sequence, so it may reflect a read error.

RNA and DNA were co-extracted from about 19-30 mg of unsorted bulk tissue. Surgical resection served as treatment for the primary liver carcinoma of these patients. HBV chronically infected the treatment-naive patients. This clonotype originated in a man aged 35 to 55 with primary liver carcinoma and hepatitis B virus infection. Sequencing was performed on tumor-adjacent normal liver tissue. This chain connects TRBV11-2 to TRBJ1-2; the D gene is possibly TRBD1 (5 bases). CDR3 nucleotide sequence: TGTGCCAGCAGCGGAGGAGTCGGGACCCGACTGCTCTTC. It translates to CASSGGVGTRLLF.